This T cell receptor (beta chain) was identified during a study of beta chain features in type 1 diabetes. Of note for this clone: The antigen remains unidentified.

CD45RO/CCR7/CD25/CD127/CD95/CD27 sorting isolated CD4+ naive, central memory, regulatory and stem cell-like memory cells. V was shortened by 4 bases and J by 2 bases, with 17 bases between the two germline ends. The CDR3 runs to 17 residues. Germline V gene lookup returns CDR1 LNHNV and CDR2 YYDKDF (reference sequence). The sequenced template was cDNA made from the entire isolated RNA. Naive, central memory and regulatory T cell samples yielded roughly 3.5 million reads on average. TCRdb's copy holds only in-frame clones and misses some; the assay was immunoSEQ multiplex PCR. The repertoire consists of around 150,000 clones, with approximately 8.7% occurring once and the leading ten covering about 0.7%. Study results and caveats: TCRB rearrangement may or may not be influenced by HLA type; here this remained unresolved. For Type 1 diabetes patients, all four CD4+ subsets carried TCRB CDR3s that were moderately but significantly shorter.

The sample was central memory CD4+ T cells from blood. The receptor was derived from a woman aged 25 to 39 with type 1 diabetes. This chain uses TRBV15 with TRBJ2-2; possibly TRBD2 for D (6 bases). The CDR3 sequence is CATSTIAEKANTGELFF. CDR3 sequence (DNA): TGTGCCACCAGCACGATAGCGGAAAAAGCCAACACCGGGGAGCTGTTTTTT.